The next 11 T cell receptor beta chains were all read from a single sample in a study of Graves' ophthalmopathy and Graves' hyperthyroidism. RNA transcripts were the source from which TCR beta CDR3 regions were amplified. In the first round, RT-PCR was carried out with HTBI primers, and a multiplex PCR formed the second round. One entry per CDR3 protein, called by TCRdb with MiXCR from the multiplex PCR reads. Of about 50,000 distinct CDR3 sequences in the sample, approximately 45% were seen once. Sequenced sample: peripheral blood. These receptors were obtained from an adult woman with Graves' ophthalmopathy.

This chain uses TRBV7-2 with TRBJ1-5; D remains ambiguous. The CDR3 contains 15 residues. Germline CDR1 reads SGHTA; CDR2 reads FQGNSA. The ends were cut back, 4 bases at V and 1 base at J, with 11 bases in the middle. DNA for the CDR3: TGTGCCAGCAGCTCCGACGTTGGGAGCAATCAGCCCCAGCATTTT. Its protein product is CASSSDVGSNQPQHF.

The gene calls are TRBV20-1 and TRBJ1-5; D perhaps matches TRBD1 (6 bases). This CDR3 has 14 residues. CDR1 DFQATT and CDR2 SNEGSKA come from the germline V gene (reference sequence). V was trimmed by 1 base and J by 5 bases, leaving 12 bases between them. DNA of the CDR3: TGCAGTGCTAGAGGGGACAACTCCTATCAGCCCCAGCATTTT. Amino acid sequence: CSARGDNSYQPQHF.

The chain employs TRBV20-1 and TRBJ2-1; D remains ambiguous. The germline gives CDR1 DFQATT, CDR2 SNEGSKA (reference sequence). The length of the CDR3 is 10 residues. V was trimmed by 5 bases and J by 8 bases, leaving 7 bases between them. CDR3 sequence: CSAGIDEQFF. The CDR3 DNA is TGCAGTGCTGGAATAGATGAGCAGTTCTTC.

Details on this clonotype: The CDR3 does not end in the conserved phenylalanine or tryptophan, so this is likely a read error. The chain combines TRBV5-1 with TRBJ2-3; D uncertain. There are 11 residues in the CDR3. Per germline, CDR1 SGHRS and CDR2 YFSETQ. The DNA of the CDR3 is TGCGCCAGCAGTAGCACAGAGACGCAGTATTGT. Translated, it gives CASSSTETQYC.

Concerning this clonotype: At one end, the junction sequence differs from germline, possibly due to a read error. The rearrangement joins TRBV12-3 or TRBV12-4 to TRBJ2-1, with 7 bases that match TRBD1. The length of the CDR3 is 14 residues. The CDR3 coding sequence is TGTGCCAGCAGTTCACAGGGGACCAGCAATCAGCAGTTCTTC. It translates to CASSSQGTSNQQFF.

Only a few counts were recorded for this clonotype. This chain connects TRBV28 to TRBJ2-3, with 9 positions matching TRBD2. The J segment lost 5 bases and the V segment lost 2 bases, leaving 14 bases of the junction unmatched. The CDR3 has 18 residues. Germline CDR1 MDHEN, CDR2 SYDVKM. For the CDR3, the DNA is TGTGCCAGCAGTTTAATCCCGGCTAGCGGGGTAGAGGGAGATACGCAGTATTTT. Translation: CASSLIPASGVEGDTQYF.

V and J are TRBV20-1 and TRBJ2-7, with TRBD1 as a possible D gene (6 bases). The V end was cut by 4 bases, the J end by 0 bases, with 10 bases between. The CDR3 runs to 13 residues. Germline CDR1 is DFQATT and CDR2 is SNEGSKA (reference sequence). The CDR3 nucleotides are TGCAGTGCTATCGGGACAAGCTCCTACGAGCAGTACTTC. Residues: CSAIGTSSYEQYF.

This clonotype was counted ten times or more. This chain uses TRBV6-2 or TRBV6-3 with TRBJ1-1; D not certain. CDR1 and CDR2 from the germline V gene are MNHEY and SVGEGT. V was trimmed by 0 bases and J by 8 bases, leaving 4 bases between them. This CDR3 is 11 amino acids long. The CDR3 DNA follows: TGTGCCAGCAGTTACTCGGGGGAAGCTTTCTTT. Protein sequence: CASSYSGEAFF.

This clonotype was recorded at least ten times. The chain is built from TRBV6-5 and TRBJ2-7; 9 bases match TRBD2. Germline assignment: CDR1 MNHEY and CDR2 SVGAGI. The CDR3 runs to 16 residues. The V segment lost 6 bases and the J segment 3 bases; nucleotides outside the gene matches: 12. The CDR3 reads CASSARVGAGGYEQYF. The CDR3 DNA follows: TGTGCCAGCAGCGCCCGGGTAGGAGCGGGAGGCTACGAGCAGTACTTC.

CDR3 loop: CASSWGTMNTEAFF. Here the CDR3 DNA reads TGCGCCAGCAGCTGGGGGACAATGAACACTGAAGCTTTCTTT. The gene calls are TRBV5-1 and TRBJ1-1, with D possibly TRBD1 on 6 matching bases. V was clipped by 3 bases and J by 0 bases, with 9 bases between them. Germline CDR1 is SGHRS and CDR2 is YFSETQ. This CDR3 is built from 14 residues.

The rearrangement joins TRBV7-6 to TRBJ2-3; D might be TRBD1 (6 bases). The germline V gene encodes CDR1 SGHVS and CDR2 FNYEAQ. The CDR3 extends over 16 amino acids. Trimming pared 5 bases from V and 0 bases from J, leaving 15 bases between. DNA of the CDR3: TGTGCCAGCAGCCCAAGGGACACGAATAGCACAGATACGCAGTATTTT. Translating it yields CASSPRDTNSTDTQYF.